Below, 24 T cell receptor beta chains from the same sample are listed, as sequenced in a study of T cells in Graves' hyperthyroidism and ophthalmopathy. What was amplified from RNA transcripts were TCR beta CDR3 regions. During a first-round RT-PCR of the TCR CDR3, the HTBI primer set was used. TCRdb reanalysed the multiplex PCR reads using MiXCR and keeps one entry per CDR3 protein. The sample yields approximately 400,000 distinct CDR3 sequences, 14% to 15% seen once. What was sequenced was blood. These receptors were taken from a woman in her 30s with Graves' hyperthyroidism.

This clonotype was recorded at least ten times. The V gene is TRBV20-1, the J gene TRBJ2-1; no firm D call. Germline V gene data show CDR1 as DFQATT and CDR2 as SNEGSKA (reference sequence). There are 15 residues in the CDR3. The V and J ends lost 5 bases and 0 bases respectively, with 14 bases between them. As DNA, the CDR3 is TGCAGTGCTCCGACCGATTACAGCTCCTACAATGAGCAGTTCTTC. Residues: CSAPTDYSSYNEQFF.

The V and J genes are TRBV27 and TRBJ2-6, with D possibly TRBD2 on 5 matching bases. The CDR3 runs to 13 residues. Germline values: CDR1 MNHEY, CDR2 SMNVEV (reference sequence). Trimming pared 6 bases from V and 2 bases from J, leaving 5 bases between. DNA for the CDR3: TGTGCCAGCAGAGCGGCTGGGGCCAACGTCCTGACTTTC. Its protein product is CASRAAGANVLTF.

This clonotype was recorded a few times. The DNA for the CDR3 is TGTGCCAGCAGCCGAAGCCCGCAAGGCACAGATACGCAGTATTTT. Amino acid sequence: CASSRSPQGTDTQYF. This rearrangement joins TRBV3-1 to TRBJ2-3; D is uncertain. CDR3 size: 15 residues. Germline CDR1 reads LGHDT; CDR2 reads YNNKEL (reference sequence). V lost 4 bases and J 1 base, leaving 12 bases between the germline ends.

The genes are TRBV9 and TRBJ2-7; 8 bases map to TRBD1. V lost 0 bases to trimming and J lost 7 bases; unmatched junction nucleotides: 6. The length of the CDR3 is 14 residues. Germline V gene data show CDR1 as SGDLS and CDR2 as YYNGEE. CDR3 DNA: TGTGCCAGCAGCGTAGATCAGGGGGCGGGGGAGCAGTACTTC. This encodes CASSVDQGAGEQYF.

This clonotype appeared many times. The chain links TRBV6-2 or TRBV6-3 to TRBJ2-7; perhaps D is TRBD1 or TRBD2 (5 bases each). Germline-derived CDR1 and CDR2 are MNHEY and SVGEGT. The CDR3 is 13 amino acids. V shed 4 bases and J shed 3 bases, with 10 bases lying between them. The chain's CDR3 is CASSSPGSYEQYF. CDR3 nucleotides: TGTGCCAGCAGTTCCCCAGGGAGCTACGAGCAGTACTTC.

Here the CDR3 DNA reads TGTGCCAGCAGCACCGAGGGGGGAGATACGCAGTATTTT. It translates to CASSTEGGDTQYF. This chain links TRBV4-2 with TRBJ2-3; D is tentatively TRBD1 or TRBD2 (6 bases each). CDR3 length: 13 residues. Per the germline V gene, CDR1 is LGHNA and CDR2 is YNFKEQ. V was clipped by 5 bases and J by 5 bases, with 11 bases between them.

This clonotype was recorded at least ten times. This chain connects TRBV7-2 to TRBJ2-1; D not resolved. CDR1 is SGHTA, CDR2 FQGNSA, per germline. The CDR3 loop spans 12 amino acids. V lost 5 bases to trimming and J lost 10 bases, with 12 bases between them. CDR3 in amino acids: CASSTLRVEQFF. The CDR3 DNA is TGTGCCAGCAGCACACTGCGCGTAGAGCAGTTCTTC.

This clonotype came up a few times. The chain employs TRBV6-2 or TRBV6-3 and TRBJ1-3, with TRBD1 matching over 8 bases. The germline CDR1 and CDR2 sequences are MNHEY and SVGEGT. Trimming cost V 2 bases and J 0 bases; bases outside gene matches: 12. The CDR3 is 19 amino acids. CDR3 in amino acids: CASSYDVRGPITSGNTIYF. Written as DNA, the CDR3 is TGTGCCAGCAGTTACGATGTCAGGGGGCCGATCACCTCTGGAAACACCATATATTTT.

A few counts support this clonotype. CDR3 sequence (DNA): TGCAGCGTTGATGAGCTAGGGAACACCGGGGAGCTGTTTTTT. Translating gives CSVDELGNTGELFF. V usage is TRBV29-1 and J usage is TRBJ2-2; D gene unclear. Germline V gene lookup returns CDR1 SQVTM and CDR2 ANQGSEA. The V and J ends lost 3 bases and 1 base respectively, with 9 bases between them. The CDR3 contains 14 residues.

This clonotype was counted between two and nine times. The chain employs TRBV11-2 and TRBJ2-6; D not resolved. V lost 1 base and J 7 bases, leaving 5 bases between the germline ends. The germline V gene encodes CDR1 SGHAT and CDR2 FQNNGV. This CDR3 has 13 amino acids. The CDR3 loop is CASSLGEANVLTF. CDR3 DNA: TGTGCCAGCAGCTTAGGGGAAGCCAACGTCCTGACTTTC.

Worth noting for this clonotype: This may come from a read error, since a much larger clone is one base off. The rearrangement links TRBV3-1 to TRBJ2-5; 8 positions agree with TRBD2. This CDR3 comprises 13 residues. CDR1 is LGHDT, CDR2 YNNKEL, per germline (reference sequence). The CDR3 sequence is CASSEGADSGTDF. The CDR3 DNA is TGTGCCAGCAGCGAAGGGGCGGATAGCGGGACCGACTTC.

This clonotype was recorded at least ten times. This rearrangement joins TRBV20-1 to TRBJ2-3; TRBD1 matches at 9 bases. Trimming took 6 bases from V and 4 from J; bases not matched to a gene: 17. Germline lookup yields CDR1 DFQATT and CDR2 SNEGSKA (reference sequence). CDR3 length: 17 amino acids. The CDR3 coding sequence is TGCAGTGCCGACCCCGTACAGGGACAGGGAATTGCAGATACGCAGTATTTT. Its protein product is CSADPVQGQGIADTQYF.

This clonotype was counted only a few times. CDR3 protein: CASSRSAKTLKNIQYF. CDR3 DNA sequence: TGTGCCAGCAGCCGGTCAGCTAAAACCTTGAAAAACATTCAGTACTTC. The rearrangement joins TRBV4-2 to TRBJ2-4; D uncertain. Germline V gene data show CDR1 as LGHNA and CDR2 as YNFKEQ. The CDR3 totals 16 residues. Between the trimmed V and J ends, which lost 4 bases and 4 bases, there was a span of 17 bases.

This clonotype was counted ten times or more. The rearrangement links TRBV12-3 or TRBV12-4 to TRBJ2-7, with TRBD1 identical over 9 bases. The CDR3 extends over 16 amino acids. The trim removed 7 bases at V and 2 bases at J, leaving 12 bases unmatched. Written as DNA, the CDR3 is TGTGCCAGCACCTCTAATCTGGACAGGGGAACCTACGAGCAGTACTTC. Its protein is CASTSNLDRGTYEQYF.

Of note for this clonotype: This may arise from a read error, as a much more abundant clone is one base away. V and J are TRBV28 and TRBJ2-7; the match to TRBD2 covers 11 bases. The germline CDR1 and CDR2 sequences are MDHEN and SYDVKM. The CDR3 totals 17 residues. CDR3 DNA sequence: TGTGCCAGCAGTTCCTCCGGGACTAGCGGTTACTCCTACGAGAAGTACTTC. Its protein is CASSSSGTSGYSYEKYF.

The rearrangement joins TRBV7-9 to TRBJ2-5, with TRBD2 matching over 14 bases. Germline V gene data show CDR1 as SEHNR and CDR2 as FQNEAQ (reference sequence). The CDR3 covers 15 residues. Unmatched junction bases numbered 5, after V lost 7 bases and J lost 4 bases. DNA for the CDR3: TGTGCCAGCACCCGACTAGCGGGAGGGTTAGAGACCCAGTACTTC. Translation gives CASTRLAGGLETQYF.

This clonotype was found many times. The chain joins TRBV6-1 to TRBJ2-1, with D maybe TRBD2 (6 bases). There are 14 residues in the CDR3. V gave up 3 bases and J gave up 0 bases, with 6 bases separating them. From germline, CDR1 is MNHNS and CDR2 SASEGT. The CDR3 DNA reads as TGTGCCAGCAGTGAGCGGGGCTCCTACAATGAGCAGTTCTTC. Translation: CASSERGSYNEQFF.

The gene calls are TRBV28 and TRBJ1-1, with TRBD1 as a possible D gene (5 bases). The V end was cut by 3 bases, the J end by 6 bases, with 14 bases between. Germline V lookup: CDR1 MDHEN, CDR2 SYDVKM. This CDR3 has 14 residues. The CDR3 protein is CASSFRGLWAEAFF. The DNA for the CDR3 is TGTGCCAGCAGTTTTCGGGGCCTGTGGGCTGAAGCTTTCTTT. Variable domain in full (rest from reference TRBV28 and TRBJ1-1): DVKVTQSSRYLVKRTGEKVFLECVQDMDHENMFWYRQDPGLGLRLIYFSYDVKMKEKGDIPEGYSVSREKKERFSLILESASTNQTSMYLCASSFRGLWAEAFFGQGTRLTVV.

The rearrangement links TRBV4-2 to TRBJ2-2; possibly TRBD2 for D (6 bases). The germline CDR1 and CDR2 sequences are LGHNA and YNFKEQ. This CDR3 is built from 17 residues. The V gene lost 1 base and the J gene lost 1 base, with 13 bases spanning the gap. In nucleotides, the CDR3 is TGTGCCAGCAGCCAAGTTCGGCTAGCGAAGAACACCGGGGAGCTGTTTTTT. It specifies CASSQVRLAKNTGELFF.

The chain employs TRBV4-1 and TRBJ2-5; 9 bases match TRBD2. V dropped 4 bases and J dropped 1; count of bases not matched to a gene: 4. The CDR3 is made up of 15 amino acids. Germline V CDR1 and CDR2: MGHRA, YSYEKL. The CDR3 is CASSPTSGLQETQYF. The CDR3 region has the DNA TGCGCCAGCAGCCCGACTAGCGGTCTCCAAGAGACCCAGTACTTC.

At least ten counts were recorded for this clonotype. This chain links TRBV28 with TRBJ2-1; maybe TRBD1 (7 bases). V dropped 7 bases and J dropped 8 bases, with 21 bases sitting between them. The CDR3 is made up of 15 amino acids. The germline CDR1 and CDR2 sequences are MDHEN and SYDVKM. This CDR3 reads CASNGQAGNFYEQFF. The CDR3 DNA sequence: TGTGCCAGCAACGGACAGGCGGGGAATTTCTATGAGCAGTTCTTC.

The sample holds a few counts of this clonotype. The V gene is TRBV20-1, the J gene TRBJ1-5, with a tentative D call TRBD1 (5 bases). V lost 0 bases to trimming and J lost 0 bases, with 9 bases between them. The CDR3 extends over 15 amino acids. CDR1 DFQATT and CDR2 SNEGSKA come from the germline V gene (reference sequence). The CDR3 DNA is TGCAGTGCTAGAGAGGACACTTATAGCAATCAGCCCCAGCATTTT. This gives the protein CSAREDTYSNQPQHF.

This chain links TRBV6-1 with TRBJ2-3; 7 bases fit TRBD1. The CDR3 covers 15 residues. The germline V gene encodes CDR1 MNHNS and CDR2 SASEGT. V lost 10 bases, J lost 1 base, and 11 bases stayed unmatched. The CDR3 is CATDRGQVGTDTQYF. For the CDR3, the DNA is TGTGCCACCGATAGGGGGCAGGTGGGCACAGATACGCAGTATTTT.

There are many counts of this clonotype. The chain couples TRBV7-7 to TRBJ2-3, with a possible D match to TRBD2 (5 bases). Trimming took off 8 bases at V and 4 bases at J, with 13 bases between the two ends. In germline, CDR1 is SSHAT, CDR2 FNYEAQ (reference sequence). This CDR3 has 13 residues. The DNA of the CDR3 is TGTGCCAGCTCACGAGGAGGAGCAGATACGCAGTATTTT. It translates to CASSRGGADTQYF.